This T cell receptor (beta chain) was found in a study of cytomegalovirus exposure and HLA in healthy donors. Germline assignment: CDR1 SGHTA and CDR2 FQGNSA. The V end was cut by 5 bases, the J end by 6 bases, with 16 bases between. This CDR3 region has 14 residues. Primers: 60 Vbeta forward and 13 Jbeta reverse. Libraries were prepared by immunoSEQ multiplex PCR; TCRdb keeps only in-frame clonotypes and omits some of them. The data show about 150,000 clones, with approximately 80% seen just once and approximately 15% held by the top ten. What was sequenced was PBMCs. The sequence was collected from a woman between 40 and 50 years old in good health and CMV-seronegative. The rearrangement uses TRBV7-2 and TRBJ1-1, with D perhaps matching TRBD1 (6 bases). The CDR3 loop is CASSVQGSRAEAFF. As DNA, the CDR3 is TGTGCCAGCAGCGTACAGGGAAGTAGGGCTGAAGCTTTCTTT.